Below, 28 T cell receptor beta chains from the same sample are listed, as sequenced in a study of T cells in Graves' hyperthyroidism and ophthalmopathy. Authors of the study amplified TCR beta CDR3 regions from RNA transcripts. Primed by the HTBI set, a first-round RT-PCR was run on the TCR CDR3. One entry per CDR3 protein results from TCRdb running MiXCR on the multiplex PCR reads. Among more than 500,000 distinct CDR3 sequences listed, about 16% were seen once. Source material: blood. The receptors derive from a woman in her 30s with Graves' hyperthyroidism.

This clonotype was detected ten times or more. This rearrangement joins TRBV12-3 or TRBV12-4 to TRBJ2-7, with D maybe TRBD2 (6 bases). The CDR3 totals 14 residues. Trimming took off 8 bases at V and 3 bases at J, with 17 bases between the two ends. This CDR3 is CASRKSGTRYEQYF. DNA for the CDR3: TGTGCCAGCCGAAAATCCGGGACTCGCTACGAGCAGTACTTC.

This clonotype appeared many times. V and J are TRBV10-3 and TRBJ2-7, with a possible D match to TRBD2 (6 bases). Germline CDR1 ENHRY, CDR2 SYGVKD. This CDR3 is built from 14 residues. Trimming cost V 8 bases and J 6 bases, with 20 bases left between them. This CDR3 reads CAIALESVGGEQYF. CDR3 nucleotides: TGTGCCATCGCATTAGAGTCAGTCGGGGGCGAGCAGTACTTC.

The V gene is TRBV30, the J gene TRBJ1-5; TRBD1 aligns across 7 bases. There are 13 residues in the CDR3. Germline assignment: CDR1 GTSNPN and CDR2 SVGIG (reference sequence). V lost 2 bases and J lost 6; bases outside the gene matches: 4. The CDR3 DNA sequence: TGTGCCTGGAGTTCCACAGGGGTTCAGCCCCAGCATTTT. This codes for CAWSSTGVQPQHF.

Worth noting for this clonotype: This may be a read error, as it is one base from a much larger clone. This chain's CDR3 is CAIGVGIAGSHEQYF. CDR3 bases: TGTGCCATCGGGGTGGGCATAGCGGGCTCCCACGAGCAGTACTTC. The chain has TRBV6-1 and TRBJ2-7; the match to TRBD2 covers 7 bases. The CDR3 consists of 15 residues. Germline assignment: CDR1 MNHNS and CDR2 SASEGT.

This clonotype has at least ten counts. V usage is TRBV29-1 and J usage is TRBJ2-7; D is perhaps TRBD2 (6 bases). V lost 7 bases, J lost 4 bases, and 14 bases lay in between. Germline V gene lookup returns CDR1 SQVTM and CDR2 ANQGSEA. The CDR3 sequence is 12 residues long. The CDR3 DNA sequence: TGCAGCGCCAACGCGGCGGGGTACGAGCAGTACTTC. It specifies CSANAAGYEQYF.

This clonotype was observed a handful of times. This CDR3 reads CSAHKGVTEAFF. For the CDR3, the DNA is TGCAGCGCCCACAAGGGTGTCACTGAAGCTTTCTTT. The chain employs TRBV29-1 and TRBJ1-1; D remains ambiguous. The CDR3 consists of 12 residues. CDR1 and CDR2 (germline): SQVTM, ANQGSEA. The V and J ends lost 7 bases and 4 bases respectively, with 13 bases between them.

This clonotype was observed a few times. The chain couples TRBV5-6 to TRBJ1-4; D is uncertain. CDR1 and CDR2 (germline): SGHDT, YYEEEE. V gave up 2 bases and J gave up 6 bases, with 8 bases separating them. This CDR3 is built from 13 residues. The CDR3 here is CASSFEADEKLFF. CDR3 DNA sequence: TGTGCCAGCAGCTTCGAGGCGGATGAAAAACTGTTTTTT.

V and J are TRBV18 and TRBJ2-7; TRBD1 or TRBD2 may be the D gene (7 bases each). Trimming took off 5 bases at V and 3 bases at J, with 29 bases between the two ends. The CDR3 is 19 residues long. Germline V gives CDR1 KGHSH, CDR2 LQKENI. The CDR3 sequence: CASSNRGIWTRGENYEQYF. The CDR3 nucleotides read TGTGCCAGCTCAAACAGGGGAATATGGACTAGGGGCGAAAACTACGAGCAGTACTTC.

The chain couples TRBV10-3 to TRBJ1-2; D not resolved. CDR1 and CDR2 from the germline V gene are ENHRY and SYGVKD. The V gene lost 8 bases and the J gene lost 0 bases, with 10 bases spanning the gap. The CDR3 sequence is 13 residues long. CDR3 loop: CAISTQPNYGYTF. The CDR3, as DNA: TGTGCCATCTCTACGCAACCTAACTATGGCTACACCTTC.

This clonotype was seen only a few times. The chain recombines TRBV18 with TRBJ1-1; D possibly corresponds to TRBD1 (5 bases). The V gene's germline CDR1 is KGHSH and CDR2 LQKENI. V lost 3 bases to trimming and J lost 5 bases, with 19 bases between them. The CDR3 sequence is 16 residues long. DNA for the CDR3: TGTGCCAGCTCACCGGCCAGGGTGGATTCGGGTACTGAAGCTTTCTTT. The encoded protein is CASSPARVDSGTEAFF.

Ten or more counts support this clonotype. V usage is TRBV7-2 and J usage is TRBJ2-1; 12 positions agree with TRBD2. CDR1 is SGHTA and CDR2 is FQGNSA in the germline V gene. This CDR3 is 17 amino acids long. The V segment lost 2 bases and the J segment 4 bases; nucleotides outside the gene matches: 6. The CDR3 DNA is TGTGCCAGCAGCTTACGGCCGGGACTAGCGGGTTACAATGAGCAGTTCTTC. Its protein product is CASSLRPGLAGYNEQFF.

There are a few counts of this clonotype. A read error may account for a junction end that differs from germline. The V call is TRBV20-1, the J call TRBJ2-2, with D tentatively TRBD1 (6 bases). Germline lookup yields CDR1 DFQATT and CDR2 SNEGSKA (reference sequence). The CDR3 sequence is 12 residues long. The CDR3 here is CSARPTGTGIIF. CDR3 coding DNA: TGCAGTGCTAGACCCACGGGAACAGGGATCATTTTT.

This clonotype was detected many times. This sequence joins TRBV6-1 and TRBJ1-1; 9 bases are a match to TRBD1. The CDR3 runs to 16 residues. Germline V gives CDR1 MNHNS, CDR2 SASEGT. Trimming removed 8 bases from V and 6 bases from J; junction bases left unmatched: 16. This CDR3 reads CASESAGTGYLSEAFF. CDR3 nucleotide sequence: TGTGCCAGCGAAAGCGCCGGGACAGGGTATCTCTCTGAAGCTTTCTTT.

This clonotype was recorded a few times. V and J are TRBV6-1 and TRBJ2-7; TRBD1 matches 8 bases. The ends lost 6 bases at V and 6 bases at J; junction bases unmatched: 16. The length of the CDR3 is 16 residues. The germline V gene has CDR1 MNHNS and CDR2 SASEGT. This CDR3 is CASRARQGLALLEQYF. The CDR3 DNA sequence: TGTGCCAGCAGGGCCAGACAGGGGCTGGCCCTCCTCGAGCAGTACTTC.

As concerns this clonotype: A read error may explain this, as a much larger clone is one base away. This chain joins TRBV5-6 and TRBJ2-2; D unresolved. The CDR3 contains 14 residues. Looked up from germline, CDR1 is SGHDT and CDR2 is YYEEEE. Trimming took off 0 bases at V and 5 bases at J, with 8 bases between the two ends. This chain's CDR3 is CASSLGHGTGELFF. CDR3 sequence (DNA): TGTGCCAGCAGCTTGGGCCATGGGACCGGGGAGCTGTTTTTT.

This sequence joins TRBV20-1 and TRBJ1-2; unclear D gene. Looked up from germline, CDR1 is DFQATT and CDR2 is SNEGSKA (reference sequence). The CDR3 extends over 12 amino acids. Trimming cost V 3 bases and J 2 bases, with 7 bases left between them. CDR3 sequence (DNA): TGCAGTGCTAGTGGGCTGAACTATGGCTACACCTTC. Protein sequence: CSASGLNYGYTF.

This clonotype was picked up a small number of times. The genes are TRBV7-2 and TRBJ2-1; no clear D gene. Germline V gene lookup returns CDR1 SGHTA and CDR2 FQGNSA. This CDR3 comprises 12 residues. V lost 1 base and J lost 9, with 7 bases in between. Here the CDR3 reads CASSLGSVEQFF. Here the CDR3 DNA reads TGTGCCAGCAGCTTAGGGTCAGTTGAGCAGTTCTTC. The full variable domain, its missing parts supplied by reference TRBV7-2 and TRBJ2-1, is GAGVSQSPSNKVTEKGKDVELRCDPISGHTALYWYRQSLGQGLEFLIYFQGNSAPDKSGLPSDRFSAERTGGSVSTLTIQRTQQEDSAVYLCASSLGSVEQFFGPGTRLTVL.

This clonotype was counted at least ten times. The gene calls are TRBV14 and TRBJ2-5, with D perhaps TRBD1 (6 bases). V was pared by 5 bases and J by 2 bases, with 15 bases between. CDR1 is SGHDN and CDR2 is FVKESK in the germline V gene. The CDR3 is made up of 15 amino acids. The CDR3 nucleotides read TGTGCCAGCAGCTACACAGGCCAGGGGCAAGAGACCCAGTACTTC. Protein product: CASSYTGQGQETQYF.

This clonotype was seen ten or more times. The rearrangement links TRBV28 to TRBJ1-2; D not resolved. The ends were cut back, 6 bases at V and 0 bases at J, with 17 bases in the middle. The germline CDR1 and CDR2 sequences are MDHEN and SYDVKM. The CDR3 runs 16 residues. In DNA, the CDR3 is TGTGCCAGCAGAGGGCACGGAGGGATAACTAACTATGGCTACACCTTC. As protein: CASRGHGGITNYGYTF.

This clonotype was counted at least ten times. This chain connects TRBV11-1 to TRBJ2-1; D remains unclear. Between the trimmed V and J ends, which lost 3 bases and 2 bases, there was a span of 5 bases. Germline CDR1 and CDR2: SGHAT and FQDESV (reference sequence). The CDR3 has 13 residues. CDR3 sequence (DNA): TGTGCCAGCAGCTTCCAGCCCTACAATGAGCAGTTCTTC. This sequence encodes CASSFQPYNEQFF.

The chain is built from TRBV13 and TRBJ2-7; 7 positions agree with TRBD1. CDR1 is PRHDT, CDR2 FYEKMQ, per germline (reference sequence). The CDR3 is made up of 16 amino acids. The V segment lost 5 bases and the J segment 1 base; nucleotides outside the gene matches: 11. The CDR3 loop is CASSRGPGQSSYEQYF. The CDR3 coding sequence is TGTGCCAGCAGCCGCGGCCCGGGACAGAGTTCCTACGAGCAGTACTTC.

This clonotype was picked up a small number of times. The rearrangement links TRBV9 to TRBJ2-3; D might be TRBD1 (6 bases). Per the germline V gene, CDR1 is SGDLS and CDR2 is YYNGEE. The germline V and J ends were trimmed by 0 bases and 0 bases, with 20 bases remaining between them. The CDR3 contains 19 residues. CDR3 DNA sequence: TGTGCCAGCAGCGTAGAGGGGGATCCAGCCCACCCTAGCACAGATACGCAGTATTTT. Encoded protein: CASSVEGDPAHPSTDTQYF.

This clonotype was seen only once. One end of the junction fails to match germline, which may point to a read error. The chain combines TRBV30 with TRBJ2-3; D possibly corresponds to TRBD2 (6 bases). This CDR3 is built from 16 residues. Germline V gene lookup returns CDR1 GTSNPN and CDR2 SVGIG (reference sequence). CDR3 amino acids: CAWSPPRASATYTQYF. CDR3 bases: TGTGCCTGGAGTCCCCCCCGGGCTAGCGCCACATATACGCAGTATTTT. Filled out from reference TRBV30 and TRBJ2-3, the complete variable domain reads SQTIHQWPATLVQPVGSPLSLECTVEGTSNPNLYWYRQAAGRGLQLLFYSVGIGQISSEVPQNLSASRPQDRQFILSSKKLLLSDSGFYLCAWSPPRASATYTQYFGPGTRLTVL.

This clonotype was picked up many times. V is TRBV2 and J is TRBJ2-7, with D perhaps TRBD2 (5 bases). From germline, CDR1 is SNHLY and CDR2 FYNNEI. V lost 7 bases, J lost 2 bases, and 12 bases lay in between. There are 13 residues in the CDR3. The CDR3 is CASKGRETYEQYF. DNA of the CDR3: TGTGCCAGCAAAGGGAGAGAGACCTACGAGCAGTACTTC. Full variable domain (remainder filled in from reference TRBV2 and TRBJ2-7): EPEVTQTPSHQVTQMGQEVILRCVPISNHLYFYWYRQILGQKVEFLVSFYNNEISEKSEIFDDQFSVERPDGSNFTLKIRSTKLEDSAMYFCASKGRETYEQYFGPGTRLTVT.

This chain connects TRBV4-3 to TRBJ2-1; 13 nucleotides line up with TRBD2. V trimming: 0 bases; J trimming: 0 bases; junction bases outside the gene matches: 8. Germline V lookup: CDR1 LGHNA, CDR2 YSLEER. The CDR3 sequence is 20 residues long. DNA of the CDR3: TGCGCCAGCAGCCAAGAGAGGGGACTAGCGGGACCCAGCTCCTACAATGAGCAGTTCTTC. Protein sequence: CASSQERGLAGPSSYNEQFF.

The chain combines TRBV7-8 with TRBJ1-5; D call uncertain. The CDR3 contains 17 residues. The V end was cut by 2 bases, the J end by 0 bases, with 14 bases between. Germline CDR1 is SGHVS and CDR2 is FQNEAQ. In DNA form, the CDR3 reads TGTGCCAGCAGCTTATATCATTCCCCAGATAGCAATCAGCCCCAGCATTTT. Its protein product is CASSLYHSPDSNQPQHF.

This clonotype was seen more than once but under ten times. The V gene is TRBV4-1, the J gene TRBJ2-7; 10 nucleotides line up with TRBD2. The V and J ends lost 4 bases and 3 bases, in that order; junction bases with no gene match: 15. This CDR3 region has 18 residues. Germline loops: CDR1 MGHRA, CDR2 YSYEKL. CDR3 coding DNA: TGCGCCAGCAGCCCTAGCGGGAGTGAGGTCGGGCGTTACTACGAGCAGTACTTC. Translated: CASSPSGSEVGRYYEQYF.

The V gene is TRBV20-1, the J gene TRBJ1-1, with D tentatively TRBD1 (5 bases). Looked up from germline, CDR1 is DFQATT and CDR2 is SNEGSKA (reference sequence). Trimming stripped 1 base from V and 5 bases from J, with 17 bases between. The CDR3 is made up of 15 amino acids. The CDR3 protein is CSARGGLAGSTEAFF. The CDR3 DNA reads TGCAGTGCTAGAGGGGGCCTGGCAGGGTCGACTGAAGCTTTCTTT.